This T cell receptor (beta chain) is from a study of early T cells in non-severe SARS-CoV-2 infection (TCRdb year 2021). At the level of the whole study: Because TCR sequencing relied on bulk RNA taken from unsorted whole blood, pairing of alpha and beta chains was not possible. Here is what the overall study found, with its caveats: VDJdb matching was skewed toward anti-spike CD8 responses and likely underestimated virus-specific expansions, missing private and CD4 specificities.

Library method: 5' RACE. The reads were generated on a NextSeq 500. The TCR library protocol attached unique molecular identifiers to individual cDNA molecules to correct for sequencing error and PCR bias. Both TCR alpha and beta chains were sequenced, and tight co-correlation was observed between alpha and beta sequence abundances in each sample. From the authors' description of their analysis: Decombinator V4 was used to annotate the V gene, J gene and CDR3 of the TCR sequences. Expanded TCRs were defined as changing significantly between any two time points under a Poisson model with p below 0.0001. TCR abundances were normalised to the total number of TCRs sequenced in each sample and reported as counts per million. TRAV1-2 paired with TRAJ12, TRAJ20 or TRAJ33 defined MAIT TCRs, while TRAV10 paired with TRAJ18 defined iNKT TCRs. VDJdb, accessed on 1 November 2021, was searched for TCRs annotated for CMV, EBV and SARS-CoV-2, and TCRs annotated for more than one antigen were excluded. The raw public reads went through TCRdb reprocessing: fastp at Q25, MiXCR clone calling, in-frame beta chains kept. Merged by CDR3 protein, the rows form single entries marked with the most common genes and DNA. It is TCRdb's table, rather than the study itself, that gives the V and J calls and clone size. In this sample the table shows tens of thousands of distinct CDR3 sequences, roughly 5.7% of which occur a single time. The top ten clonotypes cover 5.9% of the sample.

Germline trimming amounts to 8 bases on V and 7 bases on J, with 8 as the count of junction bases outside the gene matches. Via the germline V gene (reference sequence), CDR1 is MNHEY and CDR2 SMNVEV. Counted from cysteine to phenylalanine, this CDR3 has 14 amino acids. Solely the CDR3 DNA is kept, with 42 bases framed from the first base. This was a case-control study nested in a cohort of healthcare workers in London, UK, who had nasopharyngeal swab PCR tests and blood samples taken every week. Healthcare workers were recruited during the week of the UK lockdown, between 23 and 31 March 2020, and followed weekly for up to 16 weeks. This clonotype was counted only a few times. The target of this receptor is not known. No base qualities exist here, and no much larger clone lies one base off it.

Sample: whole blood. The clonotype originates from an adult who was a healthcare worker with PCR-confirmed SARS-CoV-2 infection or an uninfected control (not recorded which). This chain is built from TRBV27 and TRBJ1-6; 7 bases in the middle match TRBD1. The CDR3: CASGPQGSNSPLHF. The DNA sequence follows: TGTGCCAGCGGACCACAGGGGTCCAATTCACCCCTCCACTTT.